One and the same sample provided the 3 T cell receptor beta chains below, sequenced in a study of cytomegalovirus exposure and HLA in healthy donors. With 60 Vbeta and 13 Jbeta primers, the PCR was carried out. This table comes from immunoSEQ multiplex PCR, and its TCRdb copy is limited to in-frame clones, with some not included. The sample includes some 140,000 clones, roughly 80% of them seen just once. Sample: PBMCs. Receptors were obtained from a man in his forties in good health and CMV-seronegative.

The chain is built from TRBV30 and TRBJ2-3; a possible D gene is TRBD1 (6 bases). Trimming shortened V by 1 base and J by 2 bases, and 13 bases separated the two germline ends. The germline CDR1 and CDR2 sequences are GTSNPN and SVGIG (reference sequence). The CDR3 is made up of 15 amino acids. The CDR3 bases are TGTGCCTGGAGTGGTACAGGGCCCGCCACAGATACGCAGTATTTT. Translation: CAWSGTGPATDTQYF.

The chain combines TRBV28 with TRBJ1-5, with TRBD1 as a possible D gene (5 bases). V was shortened by 11 bases and J by 4 bases, with 18 bases between the two germline ends. The CDR3 is 14 residues long. The germline CDR1 and CDR2 sequences are MDHEN and SYDVKM. CDR3 DNA sequence: TGTGCCTCCAGCGCCGGGGGGATTAATCAGCCCCAGCATTTT. It translates to CASSAGGINQPQHF.

The chain recombines TRBV5-1 with TRBJ2-7, with 7 bases matching TRBD1. This CDR3 region has 14 residues. V was pared by 0 bases and J by 3 bases, with 3 bases of the junction left unmatched. Germline CDR1 is SGHRS and CDR2 is YFSETQ. CDR3 coding DNA: TGCGCCAGCAGCTTGGCCGGACAGGACTACGAGCAGTACTTC. Translated, it gives CASSLAGQDYEQYF. The whole variable domain, remainder taken from reference TRBV5-1 and TRBJ2-7, is KAGVTQTPRYLIKTRGQQVTLSCSPISGHRSVSWYQQTPGQGLQFLFEYFSETQRNKGNFPGRFSGRQFSNSRSEMNVSTLELGDSALYLCASSLAGQDYEQYFGPGTRLTVT.